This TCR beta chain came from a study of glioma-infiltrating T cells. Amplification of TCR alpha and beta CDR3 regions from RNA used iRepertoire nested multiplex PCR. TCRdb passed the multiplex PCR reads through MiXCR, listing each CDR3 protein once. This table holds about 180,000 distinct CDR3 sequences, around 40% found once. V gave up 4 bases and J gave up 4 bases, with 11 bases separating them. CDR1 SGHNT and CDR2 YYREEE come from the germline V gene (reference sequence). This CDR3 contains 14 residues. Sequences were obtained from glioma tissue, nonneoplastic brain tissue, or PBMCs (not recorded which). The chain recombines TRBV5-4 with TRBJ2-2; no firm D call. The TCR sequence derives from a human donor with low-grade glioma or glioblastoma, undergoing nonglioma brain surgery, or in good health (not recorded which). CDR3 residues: CASSPPAFTGELFF. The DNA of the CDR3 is TGTGCCAGCAGCCCACCAGCCTTCACCGGGGAGCTGTTTTTT.